The sequence of this T cell receptor (beta chain) was determined in a study of T-cell memory formation after mild COVID-19. General study findings and limits: Among CD4+ contracting clones, most were CM and EM, and CD8+ ones EMRA. Some SARS-CoV-2-responding clones were already detected in memory before infection. Confirmation of SARS-CoV-2 specificity was lacking for second-wave clones peaking day 37.

This clonotype came up once. Its antigen is as yet unknown. MiXCR, applied by TCRdb to the 5' RACE reads, yields one record per CDR3 protein. The profile shows about 320,000 distinct CDR3 sequences, roughly 13% of them singletons. In germline, CDR1 is SNHLY, CDR2 FYNNEI. This CDR3 has 13 residues. Trimming left V 7 bases short and J 0 bases short, with 6 bases between. The origin of this receptor is a young man who had mild COVID-19 (a few samples of this study predate the infection). Cell type and time point are not known. The specimen sequenced was PBMCs or a T cell subset sorted from them (not recorded which). The rearrangement links TRBV2 to TRBJ2-2, with D unclear. The CDR3 region has the DNA TGTGCCAGCAATGCAGCGAACACCGGGGAGCTGTTTTTT. It yields the protein CASNAANTGELFF.